One sample yielded the 20 T cell receptor beta chains listed below, sequenced in a study of T cell repertoires in cytomegalovirus infection. TCRdb fed the reads into MiXCR, producing one record per CDR3 protein. In the table there are about 270,000 distinct CDR3 sequences, roughly a fifth of which are singletons. These receptors are not linked to any known antigen. Sequences were derived from cultured PBMCs, sampled from culture after CMV antigen stimulation. The receptor set was obtained from a human donor in good health (CMV status not recorded). Some clones in this sample may be carry-over from other donors' samples.

This clonotype turned up a few times. The chain links TRBV7-2 to TRBJ1-6; possibly TRBD1 for D (6 bases). V was trimmed by 2 bases and J by 0 bases, leaving 11 bases between them. This CDR3 contains 17 residues. The V gene's germline CDR1 is SGHTA and CDR2 FQGNSA. The CDR3 is CASSLPTGSSYNSPLHF. CDR3 sequence (DNA): TGTGCCAGCAGCTTACCTACAGGGAGCTCCTATAATTCACCCCTCCACTTT.

A few counts support this clonotype. This rearrangement joins TRBV7-2 to TRBJ1-2; D is uncertain. Germline V gene data show CDR1 as SGHTA and CDR2 as FQGNSA. The CDR3 length is 12 residues. V lost 4 bases and J lost 6, with 9 bases in between. CDR3 sequence: CASSSRGHGYTF. DNA for the CDR3: TGTGCCAGCAGCTCGAGAGGGCATGGCTACACCTTC.

This clonotype was picked up a small number of times. The gene calls are TRBV29-1 and TRBJ1-1, with D uncertain. The CDR3 extends over 10 amino acids. CDR1 and CDR2 (germline): SQVTM, ANQGSEA. Trimming stripped 6 bases from V and 6 bases from J, with 8 bases between. The CDR3 sequence: CSVVRAEAFF. DNA for the CDR3: TGCAGCGTCGTGAGGGCTGAAGCTTTCTTT.

J is TRBJ2-1 and V is TRBV4-3; D unresolved. Germline V CDR1 and CDR2: LGHNA, YSLEER. Trimming took 4 bases from V and 3 from J, leaving 10 bases between them. This CDR3 is built from 14 residues. CDR3 residues: CASSRSSYYNEQFF. CDR3 DNA sequence: TGCGCCAGCAGCCGGAGTAGTTACTACAATGAGCAGTTCTTC.

This clonotype was counted between two and nine times. The rearrangement uses TRBV20-1 and TRBJ2-1, with 12 bases aligning to TRBD2. Germline V gene data show CDR1 as DFQATT and CDR2 as SNEGSKA (reference sequence). V lost 3 bases to trimming and J lost 6 bases; unmatched junction nucleotides: 3. The CDR3 is 14 residues long. CDR3 region: CSARTSGSTNEQFF. The CDR3 region has the DNA TGCAGTGCTAGGACTAGCGGGAGTACCAATGAGCAGTTCTTC.

This clonotype has a count of ten or more. The V call is TRBV7-2, the J call TRBJ1-2; D unresolved. The CDR3 runs 14 residues. V lost 3 bases, J lost 3 bases, and 11 bases lay in between. Germline lookup yields CDR1 SGHTA and CDR2 FQGNSA. The CDR3 loop is CASSFGSGHYGYTF. DNA for the CDR3: TGTGCCAGCAGCTTCGGCTCCGGCCACTATGGCTACACCTTC. Combining the CDR3 with reference TRBV7-2 and TRBJ1-2 gives the whole variable domain GAGVSQSPSNKVTEKGKDVELRCDPISGHTALYWYRQSLGQGLEFLIYFQGNSAPDKSGLPSDRFSAERTGGSVSTLTIQRTQQEDSAVYLCASSFGSGHYGYTFGSGTRLTVV.

This clonotype was observed a single time. This sequence joins TRBV19 and TRBJ1-2; D call uncertain. The CDR3 covers 15 residues. The V end lost 0 bases, the J end lost 5 bases, and 13 bases lay between the germline ends. CDR1 LNHDA and CDR2 SQIVND come from the germline V gene (reference sequence). This CDR3 reads CASSIESHGNYGYTF. Written as DNA, the CDR3 is TGTGCCAGTAGTATAGAATCACATGGCAATTATGGCTACACCTTC.

This clonotype has a count of ten or more. The chain has TRBV7-2 and TRBJ1-2, with D hard to call. The CDR3 consists of 14 residues. The germline CDR1 and CDR2 sequences are SGHTA and FQGNSA. The V end lost 4 bases, the J end lost 4 bases, and 13 bases lay between the germline ends. CDR3 DNA sequence: TGTGCCAGCAGCTACCTGGAGGGCCGCTATGGCTACACCTTC. This sequence encodes CASSYLEGRYGYTF.

This clonotype has a count of ten or more. The chain carries TRBV12-3 or TRBV12-4 and TRBJ2-1; 9 bases agree with TRBD2. V gave up 6 bases and J gave up 0 bases; unmatched junction bases: 3. The CDR3 sequence is 15 residues long. The CDR3 DNA is TGTGCCAGCAGCCGACTAGCGGACTCCTACAATGAGCAGTTCTTC. This translates into CASSRLADSYNEQFF.

This clonotype showed up just a few times. The chain combines TRBV11-2 with TRBJ2-5; D may be TRBD1 (6 bases). This CDR3 is built from 16 residues. Germline values: CDR1 SGHAT, CDR2 FQNNGV. V lost 4 bases and J lost 3, with 18 bases in between. CDR3 sequence reads: CASSSRTGHLKETQYF. The CDR3 DNA sequence: TGTGCCAGCAGCTCTCGGACGGGACACCTGAAAGAGACCCAGTACTTC.

This clonotype came up many times. The chain carries TRBV7-9 and TRBJ2-3; 15 positions match TRBD2. Losses at the gene ends were 4 bases for V and 2 bases for J; bases not matched to a gene: 7. The CDR3 spans 18 residues. Germline CDR1 and CDR2: SEHNR and FQNEAQ (reference sequence). CDR3 sequence reads: CASSWTSGRGLVTDTQYF. The CDR3 DNA is TGTGCCAGCAGCTGGACTAGCGGGAGGGGCTTAGTCACAGATACGCAGTATTTT.

This clonotype appeared a few times. The CDR3 DNA is TGTGCCAGCAGTCCAGTAAGGGCTAGCACAGATACGCAGTATTTT. Its protein is CASSPVRASTDTQYF. J is TRBJ2-3 and V is TRBV6-2 or TRBV6-3; D is unclear. Trimming stripped 5 bases from V and 0 bases from J, with 12 bases between. The CDR3 has 15 residues. Germline V gene data show CDR1 as MNHEY and CDR2 as SVGEGT.

This clonotype was observed at least ten times. The rearrangement joins TRBV7-2 to TRBJ2-3; 7 bases match TRBD2. The CDR3 runs 14 residues. CDR1 and CDR2 (germline): SGHTA, FQGNSA. Trimming took 1 base from V and 6 from J; bases not matched to a gene: 4. The CDR3 is CASSLGAGVDTQYF. The DNA for the CDR3 is TGTGCCAGCAGCTTAGGGGCGGGAGTTGATACGCAGTATTTT.

In its sample, this clonotype was seen a few times. V usage is TRBV12-3 or TRBV12-4 and J usage is TRBJ2-1; 15 bases are shared with TRBD2. J lost 10 bases, V lost 5 bases, and 3 bases had no gene match. CDR3 length: 14 amino acids. The DNA for the CDR3 is TGTGCCAGCAGTCCCGGGACTAGCGGGAGGGAGCAGTTCTTC. It specifies CASSPGTSGREQFF.

The V gene is TRBV6-6, the J gene TRBJ2-2; 8 positions agree with TRBD2. Germline lookup yields CDR1 MNHNY and CDR2 SVGAGI (reference sequence). The J segment lost 5 bases and the V segment lost 2 bases, leaving 7 bases of the junction unmatched. CDR3 length: 16 amino acids. The CDR3 loop reads CASSYEVAGLTGELFF. CDR3 DNA: TGTGCCAGCAGTTACGAAGTAGCGGGATTAACCGGGGAGCTGTTTTTT.

This clonotype was seen a handful of times. This chain connects TRBV7-7 to TRBJ2-3; D gene ambiguous. The CDR3 totals 16 residues. V lost 0 bases to trimming and J lost 6 bases, with 16 bases between them. CDR1 and CDR2 (germline): SSHAT, FNYEAQ (reference sequence). This CDR3 is CASSLADGWMSDTQYF. CDR3 DNA: TGTGCCAGCAGCTTAGCGGACGGCTGGATGTCCGATACGCAGTATTTT.

This clonotype appeared a few times. This chain links TRBV4-3 with TRBJ1-2; D not resolved. Germline lookup yields CDR1 LGHNA and CDR2 YSLEER. The CDR3 runs to 17 residues. Between the trimmed V and J ends, which lost 0 bases and 5 bases, there was a span of 19 bases. This chain's CDR3 is CASSQESFSGNRYGYTF. The CDR3 DNA sequence: TGCGCCAGCAGCCAAGAATCGTTTTCGGGGAATCGGTATGGCTACACCTTC.

A word on this clonotype: A clone one base away is much larger, so this may be a read error. The chain joins TRBV6-2 or TRBV6-3 to TRBJ2-7, with unresolved D. Germline loops: CDR1 MNHEY, CDR2 SVGEGT. This CDR3 region has 15 residues. Trimming removed 0 bases at V and 2 bases at J, with 11 bases between. CDR3 nucleotide sequence: TGTGCCAGCAGTTACTCGGGTACCCCCACCTACGAGCAGTACTTC. It is translated as CASSYSGTPTYEQYF.

This rearrangement joins TRBV2 to TRBJ2-5, with D possibly TRBD2 on 6 matching bases. CDR1 and CDR2 from the germline V gene are SNHLY and FYNNEI. The CDR3 is made up of 15 amino acids. The V gene lost 4 bases and the J gene lost 4 bases, with 16 bases spanning the gap. The CDR3 here is CASSAGTPRRETQYF. The CDR3 region has the DNA TGTGCCAGCAGTGCCGGGACTCCCAGGAGAGAGACCCAGTACTTC.

This clonotype has a count of ten or more. CDR3 nucleotide sequence: TGTGCCAGCAGCCGAAGGGGGGATCAAGAGACCCAGTACTTC. As protein: CASSRRGDQETQYF. J is TRBJ2-5 and V is TRBV7-2; D possibly uses TRBD1 or TRBD2 (6 bases each). V was shortened by 5 bases and J by 2 bases, with 12 bases between the two germline ends. This CDR3 spans 14 amino acids. Germline-derived CDR1 and CDR2 are SGHTA and FQGNSA.